The 30 T cell receptor beta chains below come from one sample, sequenced in a study of blood T cell repertoires in COVID-19. Here immunoSEQ multiplex PCR was the method, and the copy in TCRdb shows in-frame clones only, minus some. This table has about 150,000 clones, about nine tenths appearing once. Sequencing used PBMCs or T cells enriched from blood (not recorded which). The receptor source for this set is a woman between 40 and 55 years old who had been exposed to COVID-19.

This clone turned up a few times. V usage is TRBV28 and J usage is TRBJ1-2, with D possibly matching TRBD1 (6 bases). This CDR3 is 14 amino acids long. V gave up 2 bases and J gave up 4 bases, with 11 bases separating them. Germline V gene lookup returns CDR1 MDHEN and CDR2 SYDVKM. The CDR3 sequence is CASSLVGASYGYTF. CDR3 bases: TGTGCCAGCAGTTTAGTGGGGGCCTCCTATGGCTACACCTTC.

The V gene is TRBV28, the J gene TRBJ1-5; 7 bases are a match to TRBD1. CDR3 length: 18 amino acids. With 3 bases clipped from V and 1 base from J, the junction kept 12 bases outside the gene matches. Per germline, CDR1 MDHEN and CDR2 SYDVKM. This CDR3 is CASSFHRGVDTSNQPQHF. Here the CDR3 DNA reads TGTGCCAGCAGTTTTCACAGGGGAGTGGATACAAGCAATCAGCCCCAGCATTTT.

The chain is built from TRBV27 and TRBJ2-7; D is possibly TRBD1 (6 bases). Germline CDR1 reads MNHEY; CDR2 reads SMNVEV (reference sequence). The CDR3 length is 13 residues. V was pared by 2 bases and J by 3 bases, with 8 bases between. This CDR3 is CASSLTGNYEQYF. The CDR3 region has the DNA TGTGCCAGCAGTTTAACAGGGAACTACGAGCAGTACTTC.

This clone was detected only once. The V and J genes are TRBV25-1 and TRBJ2-5; D is perhaps TRBD1 (5 bases). Per the germline V gene, CDR1 is MGHDK and CDR2 is SYGVNS. The V and J ends lost 1 base and 5 bases respectively, with 11 bases between them. CDR3 length equals 14 residues. CDR3 amino acids: CASSELGPRETQYF. DNA of the CDR3: TGTGCCAGCAGTGAATTGGGGCCTAGGGAGACCCAGTACTTC.

V usage is TRBV29-1 and J usage is TRBJ1-5; perhaps TRBD1 as D (6 bases). Trimming stripped 6 bases from V and 3 bases from J, with 18 bases between. Germline CDR1 reads SQVTM; CDR2 reads ANQGSEA. This CDR3 contains 15 residues. The CDR3 here is CSVSLGGGHNQPQHF. Written as DNA, the CDR3 is TGCAGCGTGAGTTTGGGGGGGGGACACAATCAGCCCCAGCATTTT.

V gene TRBV10-3 combines with J gene TRBJ2-2; TRBD2 aligns across 11 bases. V lost 3 bases, J lost 8 bases, and 11 bases stayed unmatched. Germline-derived CDR1 and CDR2 are ENHRY and SYGVKD. This CDR3 comprises 17 residues. For the CDR3, the DNA is TGTGCCATCAGTGATTCCTATAGCGGGAGGGCAGAAGGGGAGCTGTTTTTT. Its protein product is CAISDSYSGRAEGELFF.

The V call is TRBV12-3 or TRBV12-4, the J call TRBJ1-1, with TRBD1 as a possible D gene (6 bases). V was shortened by 4 bases and J by 1 base, with 7 bases between the two germline ends. CDR3 size: 13 residues. CDR3 sequence: CASSSTGNTEAFF. CDR3 sequence (DNA): TGTGCCAGCAGTTCGACAGGGAACACTGAAGCTTTCTTT.

This chain connects TRBV19 to TRBJ1-1; D not resolved. This CDR3 spans 13 amino acids. From germline, CDR1 is LNHDA and CDR2 SQIVND (reference sequence). Trimming stripped 5 bases from V and 0 bases from J, with 7 bases between. The CDR3 nucleotides are TGTGCCAGTAGTCCACGGGTGAACACTGAAGCTTTCTTT. It encodes CASSPRVNTEAFF.

This chain's CDR3 is CASSIGTGEAGELFF. The CDR3 region has the DNA TGTGCCAGTAGTATAGGGACAGGGGAGGCCGGGGAGCTGTTTTTT. V and J are TRBV19 and TRBJ2-2, with 9 bases fitting TRBD1. V shed 1 base and J 6 bases; nucleotides not matched to a gene: 3. The CDR3 runs 15 residues. In germline, CDR1 is LNHDA, CDR2 SQIVND (reference sequence).

V usage is TRBV11-1 and J usage is TRBJ2-3, with unresolved D. The CDR3 runs to 13 residues. The germline gives CDR1 SGHAT, CDR2 FQDESV (reference sequence). Trimming took 7 bases from V and 0 from J, leaving 8 bases between them. The CDR3: CASIQESTDTQYF. The DNA for the CDR3 is TGTGCCAGCATCCAGGAAAGCACAGATACGCAGTATTTT.

This sequence joins TRBV6-5 and TRBJ2-3; D perhaps matches TRBD1 (5 bases). CDR1 and CDR2 (germline): MNHEY, SVGAGI. This CDR3 is built from 11 residues. Trimming removed 5 bases from V and 5 bases from J, with 5 bases in between. CDR3 in amino acids: CASSRGDTQYF. For the CDR3, the DNA is TGTGCCAGCAGTAGGGGAGATACGCAGTATTTT.

The rearrangement uses TRBV6-4 and TRBJ1-5; unclear D gene. Germline V lookup: CDR1 MRHNA, CDR2 SNTAGT. V was pared by 4 bases and J by 9 bases, with 13 bases between. The CDR3 extends over 13 amino acids. The CDR3 sequence is CASSGVHDGPQHF. The CDR3 region has the DNA TGTGCCAGCAGTGGAGTCCACGATGGGCCCCAGCATTTT.

The rearrangement joins TRBV20-1 to TRBJ2-3, with a weak D call TRBD1 (5 bases). The CDR3 is made up of 14 amino acids. Germline V gene data show CDR1 as DFQATT and CDR2 as SNEGSKA (reference sequence). The germline V and J ends were trimmed by 4 bases and 6 bases, with 17 bases remaining between them. CDR3 protein: CSAIDPGLVDTQYF. The CDR3 nucleotides are TGCAGTGCTATTGACCCAGGGCTCGTGGATACGCAGTATTTT.

V and J are TRBV6-5 and TRBJ1-2, with TRBD1 identical over 8 bases. The germline V gene has CDR1 MNHEY and CDR2 SVGAGI. The CDR3 length is 15 residues. The ends lost 0 bases at V and 7 bases at J; junction bases unmatched: 7. The CDR3 DNA sequence: TGTGCCAGCAGTTACTCGGACCAGGGGGCTTTTGGCTACACCTTC. Translating it yields CASSYSDQGAFGYTF.

The chain links TRBV3-1 (or the pseudogene TRBV3-2) to TRBJ2-1; 8 nucleotides agree with TRBD2. CDR1 LGHDT and CDR2 YNNKEL come from the germline V gene (reference sequence). There are 16 residues in the CDR3. V trimming: 5 bases; J trimming: 5 bases; junction bases outside the gene matches: 11. CDR3 sequence (DNA): TGTGCCAGCAGCAGACACCGGGACGGGGGGGACAATGAGCAGTTCTTC. Translating it yields CASSRHRDGGDNEQFF.

V usage is TRBV6-2 or TRBV6-3 and J usage is TRBJ2-5, with 9 bases that match TRBD1. The CDR3 contains 14 residues. The V segment lost 6 bases and the J segment 4 bases; nucleotides outside the gene matches: 6. CDR1 and CDR2 from the germline V gene are MNHEY and SVGEGT. The CDR3 nucleotides read TGTGCCAGCAGCTCACAGGGGGCGCGAGAGACCCAGTACTTC. Residues: CASSSQGARETQYF.

This sequence joins TRBV29-1 and TRBJ1-2, with D tentatively TRBD1 (6 bases). Germline V gene data show CDR1 as SQVTM and CDR2 as ANQGSEA. V gave up 4 bases and J gave up 0 bases, with 9 bases separating them. This CDR3 has 13 residues. The CDR3 is CSVAGQTNYGYTF. CDR3 bases: TGCAGCGTTGCAGGACAGACTAACTATGGCTACACCTTC.

The CDR3 DNA follows: TGTGCCAGCAGTACAGGGGGCTCGAACACCGGGGAGCTGTTTTTT. Encoded protein: CASSTGGSNTGELFF. The chain carries TRBV2 and TRBJ2-2, with TRBD1 matching over 9 bases. The J segment lost 0 bases and the V segment lost 5 bases, leaving 1 base of the junction unmatched. In germline, CDR1 is SNHLY, CDR2 FYNNEI. The CDR3 has 15 amino acids. Drawing the rest from reference TRBV2 and TRBJ2-2, the complete variable domain is EPEVTQTPSHQVTQMGQEVILRCVPISNHLYFYWYRQILGQKVEFLVSFYNNEISEKSEIFDDQFSVERPDGSNFTLKIRSTKLEDSAMYFCASSTGGSNTGELFFGEGSRLTVL.

Only a few counts were recorded for this clone. V gene TRBV6-1 combines with J gene TRBJ1-5; 8 bases are a match to TRBD1. V lost 3 bases, J lost 6 bases, and 7 bases stayed unmatched. Germline lookup yields CDR1 MNHNS and CDR2 SASEGT. The CDR3 has 15 residues. Written as DNA, the CDR3 is TGTGCCAGCAGTGAGCACAGGGGGTCTGTTCAGCCCCAGCATTTT. Its protein is CASSEHRGSVQPQHF.

The rearrangement uses TRBV7-9 and TRBJ1-5; D not certain. This CDR3 is built from 14 residues. Deletions cut 6 bases from V and 0 bases from J, with 9 bases between. The germline V gene has CDR1 SEHNR and CDR2 FQNEAQ (reference sequence). The CDR3 loop reads CASSLENSNQPQHF. The CDR3 DNA follows: TGTGCCAGCAGTCTAGAGAATAGCAATCAGCCCCAGCATTTT.

The chain links TRBV4-3 to TRBJ2-2; TRBD2 matches at 8 bases. Losses at the gene ends were 2 bases for V and 7 bases for J; bases not matched to a gene: 3. The CDR3 length is 14 residues. Per the germline V gene, CDR1 is LGHNA and CDR2 is YSLEER. The CDR3 nucleotides are TGCGCCAGCAGCCAATCGGGGACTAGCGGGGAGCTGTTTTTT. Its translation: CASSQSGTSGELFF.

The chain joins TRBV5-6 to TRBJ1-2, with TRBD1 as a possible D gene (5 bases). The germline V gene has CDR1 SGHDT and CDR2 YYEEEE. Trimming took 2 bases from V and 5 from J, leaving 10 bases between them. The CDR3 totals 13 residues. The CDR3 loop reads CASSFGREYGYTF. The CDR3 nucleotides read TGTGCCAGCAGCTTTGGCAGGGAATATGGCTACACCTTC.

The J gene is TRBJ1-3, the V gene TRBV5-5; D not certain. This CDR3 region has 17 residues. The germline V gene encodes CDR1 SGHKS and CDR2 YYEKEE (reference sequence). Trimming left V 4 bases short and J 0 bases short, with 17 bases between. The CDR3 sequence is CASSPSFGKTSGNTIYF. As DNA, the CDR3 is TGTGCCAGCAGCCCTTCTTTCGGGAAAACCTCTGGAAACACCATATATTTT.

The rearrangement links TRBV11-2 to TRBJ2-5; 9 bases are shared with TRBD2. The junction had 5 bases not matched to a gene; V was cut back by 5 bases and J by 1 base. The CDR3 is 15 residues long. Germline values: CDR1 SGHAT, CDR2 FQNNGV. The CDR3 protein is CASSTGLASQETQYF. In nucleotides, the CDR3 is TGTGCCAGCAGCACCGGACTAGCGTCCCAAGAGACCCAGTACTTC.

The chain recombines TRBV27 with TRBJ2-3; the match to TRBD2 covers 8 bases. CDR3 length equals 16 residues. In germline, CDR1 is MNHEY, CDR2 SMNVEV (reference sequence). The trim removed 7 bases at V and 2 bases at J, leaving 11 bases unmatched. In nucleotides, the CDR3 is TGTGCCAGCAACCTTCAAGCGGGAGAAATCACAGATACGCAGTATTTT. Translation gives CASNLQAGEITDTQYF.

V gene TRBV2 combines with J gene TRBJ1-3, with a weak D call TRBD1 (6 bases). Germline V gene data show CDR1 as SNHLY and CDR2 as FYNNEI. The CDR3 is 14 residues long. The V end was cut by 6 bases, the J end by 0 bases, with 9 bases between. The CDR3 region is CASREQGSGNTIYF. CDR3 nucleotide sequence: TGTGCCAGCAGAGAACAGGGCTCTGGAAACACCATATATTTT.

This chain uses TRBV7-3 with TRBJ1-2; 7 positions agree with TRBD1. The germline V gene encodes CDR1 SGHTA and CDR2 FQGTGA. The CDR3 is 13 amino acids. V shed 5 bases and J 7 bases; nucleotides not matched to a gene: 7. CDR3 residues: CASSLVSGGGYTF. Here the CDR3 DNA reads TGTGCCAGCAGCCTAGTATCAGGGGGTGGCTACACCTTC. The whole variable domain, filled in from reference TRBV7-3 and TRBJ1-2, reads GAGVSQTPSNKVTEKGKYVELRCDPISGHTALYWYRQSLGQGPEFLIYFQGTGAADDSGLPNDRFFAVRPEGSVSTLKIQRTERGDSAVYLCASSLVSGGGYTFGSGTRLTVV.

The chain uses TRBV7-2 and TRBJ2-7; TRBD2 agrees at 9 bases. This CDR3 contains 16 residues. Germline CDR1 and CDR2: SGHTA and FQGNSA. V trimming: 5 bases; J trimming: 1 base; junction bases outside the gene matches: 9. CDR3 in amino acids: CASSLSSGSGSYEQYF. In DNA, the CDR3 is TGTGCCAGCAGCCTCAGTAGCGGGAGTGGTTCCTACGAGCAGTACTTC.

CDR3 amino acids: CASSYTPSSGTLRFMSYTF. DNA of the CDR3: TGTGCCAGCAGTTACACCCCATCCAGCGGGACTCTTAGGTTCATGAGCTACACCTTC. The genes are TRBV28 and TRBJ1-2; D perhaps matches TRBD1 (5 bases). Germline V CDR1 and CDR2: MDHEN, SYDVKM. This CDR3 comprises 19 residues. The ends were cut back, 4 bases at V and 9 bases at J, with 33 bases in the middle.

J is TRBJ2-7 and V is TRBV27; D is undetermined. Deletions cut 5 bases from V and 7 bases from J, with 9 bases between. This CDR3 has 11 amino acids. Germline-derived CDR1 and CDR2 are MNHEY and SMNVEV (reference sequence). The CDR3 is CASSQAREQYF. The CDR3 nucleotides read TGTGCCAGCAGTCAAGCTAGGGAGCAGTACTTC.